Below are 21 T cell receptor beta chains sequenced from a single sample in a study of T cells in Graves' hyperthyroidism and ophthalmopathy. It was RNA transcripts that yielded the amplified TCR beta CDR3 regions. RT-PCR in the first round (using the HTBI primer set) targeted the TCR CDR3. TCRdb itself ran the multiplex PCR reads through MiXCR, one entry per CDR3 protein. In the table there are over 150,000 distinct CDR3 sequences, over 15% of which are singletons. The sample comprised blood. These receptors all come from a woman between 45 and 60 years old with Graves' hyperthyroidism.

This clonotype was recorded at least ten times. The chain employs TRBV5-1 and TRBJ1-1; D not resolved. The length of the CDR3 is 15 residues. Germline lookup yields CDR1 SGHRS and CDR2 YFSETQ. The V and J ends lost 0 bases and 2 bases respectively, with 11 bases between them. CDR3 region: CASSLAPRSNTEAFF. In DNA form, the CDR3 reads TGCGCCAGCAGCTTGGCTCCCCGGAGTAACACTGAAGCTTTCTTT.

This clonotype appeared many times. The chain carries TRBV19 and TRBJ2-5; the D gene could be TRBD1 or TRBD2 (6 bases each). The germline V and J ends were trimmed by 3 bases and 2 bases, with 13 bases remaining between them. Germline CDR1 reads LNHDA; CDR2 reads SQIVND (reference sequence). This CDR3 is built from 15 residues. The CDR3 region is CASSIRGQIQETQYF. CDR3 DNA: TGTGCCAGTAGTATCCGGGGGCAGATACAAGAGACCCAGTACTTC.

This clonotype was seen repeatedly, ten times or more. V usage is TRBV19 and J usage is TRBJ1-5; D remains ambiguous. There are 15 residues in the CDR3. Germline V gene lookup returns CDR1 LNHDA and CDR2 SQIVND (reference sequence). The ends were cut back, 7 bases at V and 0 bases at J, with 13 bases in the middle. The CDR3 here is CASTPMAVSNQPQHF. CDR3 in DNA: TGTGCCAGTACCCCCATGGCGGTTAGCAATCAGCCCCAGCATTTT.

The rearrangement uses TRBV5-1 and TRBJ2-7, with 9 positions matching TRBD1. The V gene's germline CDR1 is SGHRS and CDR2 YFSETQ. V lost 5 bases, J lost 0 bases, and 6 bases stayed unmatched. This CDR3 spans 15 amino acids. Written as DNA, the CDR3 is TGCGCCAGCAGTCCGGACAGGGGCATCTCCTACGAGCAGTACTTC. Translating it yields CASSPDRGISYEQYF. The whole variable domain, remainder taken from reference TRBV5-1 and TRBJ2-7, is KAGVTQTPRYLIKTRGQQVTLSCSPISGHRSVSWYQQTPGQGLQFLFEYFSETQRNKGNFPGRFSGRQFSNSRSEMNVSTLELGDSALYLCASSPDRGISYEQYFGPGTRLTVT.

This clonotype has a count of ten or more. The genes are TRBV6-5 and TRBJ2-7, with a weak D call TRBD1 (6 bases). Germline V gene lookup returns CDR1 MNHEY and CDR2 SVGAGI. V gave up 2 bases and J gave up 1 base, with 9 bases separating them. The CDR3 is 14 residues long. The CDR3 nucleotides are TGTGCCAGCAGTTACGTACAGGGTTCCTACGAGCAGTACTTC. Protein sequence: CASSYVQGSYEQYF.

The sample holds many counts of this clonotype. The gene calls are TRBV27 and TRBJ1-1, with D unclear. Germline CDR1 is MNHEY and CDR2 is SMNVEV (reference sequence). This CDR3 has 14 residues. The ends were cut back, 6 bases at V and 7 bases at J, with 18 bases in the middle. The CDR3 nucleotides read TGTGCCAGCAGCTCCAGACAAGCCTTCTTTGAAGCTTTCTTT. Translation gives CASSSRQAFFEAFF.

This clonotype was detected many times. The chain has TRBV3-1 and TRBJ1-1; D remains ambiguous. The ends were cut back, 1 base at V and 5 bases at J, with 8 bases in the middle. The CDR3 is made up of 13 amino acids. Germline CDR1 reads LGHDT; CDR2 reads YNNKEL (reference sequence). Here the CDR3 reads CASSQGGETEAFF. For the CDR3, the DNA is TGTGCCAGCAGCCAAGGTGGGGAGACTGAAGCTTTCTTT.

This clonotype was observed a few times. One base away lies a much larger clone, so this may be a sequencing read error. J is TRBJ1-2 and V is TRBV7-9; a weak D match, TRBD1 (5 bases). Germline loops: CDR1 SEHNR, CDR2 FQNEAQ (reference sequence). V dropped 5 bases and J dropped 0 bases, with 22 bases sitting between them. This CDR3 has 18 amino acids. CDR3 in amino acids: CASSTLTGATPPNYGYTF. CDR3 DNA sequence: TGTGCCAGCAGCACCCTCACAGGCGCGACTCCCCCTAACTATGGCTACACCTTC.

This clonotype appeared many times. The chain joins TRBV28 to TRBJ2-2, with D unclear. Per the germline V gene, CDR1 is MDHEN and CDR2 is SYDVKM. Between the trimmed V and J ends, which lost 2 bases and 3 bases, there was a span of 16 bases. This CDR3 region has 17 residues. CDR3 amino acids: CASSLNIIGRDTGELFF. The CDR3 DNA follows: TGTGCCAGCAGTTTAAACATTATAGGTCGGGACACCGGGGAGCTGTTTTTT.

The J gene is TRBJ2-7, the V gene TRBV11-2; 7 positions agree with TRBD2. After removal of 7 bases from V and 3 bases from J, the junction contained 12 bases not matched to a gene. The CDR3 runs 15 residues. Germline V gene sequence: CDR1 SGHAT, CDR2 FQNNGV. The CDR3 reads CASNFGTGGHYEQYF. The DNA of the CDR3 is TGTGCCAGCAACTTCGGGACGGGGGGTCACTACGAGCAGTACTTC.

There are many counts of this clonotype. J is TRBJ1-1 and V is TRBV7-9; the D is unclear. V lost 0 bases to trimming and J lost 11 bases, with 7 bases between them. Germline-derived CDR1 and CDR2 are SEHNR and FQNEAQ (reference sequence). This CDR3 has 11 amino acids. The CDR3 region is CASSLADRAFF. The CDR3 nucleotides read TGTGCCAGCAGCTTAGCTGATCGGGCTTTCTTT.

This clonotype was picked up many times. The chain uses TRBV18 and TRBJ1-2; maybe TRBD1 (6 bases). V was trimmed by 4 bases and J by 3 bases, leaving 12 bases between them. This CDR3 spans 14 amino acids. CDR1 is KGHSH, CDR2 LQKENI, per germline. In nucleotides, the CDR3 is TGTGCCAGCTCACGCGACAGGAGCTACTATGGCTACACCTTC. Its translation: CASSRDRSYYGYTF. The entire variable domain, with the rest obtained from reference TRBV18 and TRBJ1-2, is as follows: NAGVMQNPRHLVRRRGQEARLRCSPMKGHSHVYWYRQLPEEGLKFMVYLQKENIIDESGMPKERFSAEFPKEGPSILRIQQVVRGDSAAYFCASSRDRSYYGYTFGSGTRLTVV.

This clonotype came up many times. The rearrangement uses TRBV20-1 and TRBJ1-2, with unresolved D. V lost 3 bases to trimming and J lost 3 bases, with 5 bases between them. The germline V gene has CDR1 DFQATT and CDR2 SNEGSKA (reference sequence). CDR3 length: 11 amino acids. The CDR3 DNA is TGCAGTGCTAGCACGGACTATGGCTACACCTTC. As protein: CSASTDYGYTF.

This clonotype has ten or more counts. The chain couples TRBV4-2 to TRBJ1-1; the D is unclear. This CDR3 spans 12 amino acids. Per the germline V gene, CDR1 is LGHNA and CDR2 is YNFKEQ. V was pared by 0 bases and J by 7 bases, with 6 bases between. The CDR3 DNA is TGTGCCAGCAGCCAAGATCAGTATGAAGCTTTCTTT. Protein product: CASSQDQYEAFF.

This clonotype was detected many times. V is TRBV29-1 and J is TRBJ2-1; D is unresolved. The CDR3 consists of 11 residues. Trimming removed 5 bases from V and 4 bases from J, with 6 bases in between. Germline values: CDR1 SQVTM, CDR2 ANQGSEA. CDR3 region: CSVRPYNEQFF. The CDR3 coding sequence is TGCAGCGTTCGTCCTTACAATGAGCAGTTCTTC.

At least ten counts were recorded for this clonotype. V is TRBV6-2 or TRBV6-3 and J is TRBJ1-1; possibly TRBD1 for D (5 bases). Per the germline V gene, CDR1 is MNHEY and CDR2 is SVGEGT. The CDR3 is 12 amino acids. V gave up 3 bases and J gave up 6 bases, with 8 bases separating them. CDR3 sequence reads: CASSYWGAEAFF. CDR3 nucleotide sequence: TGTGCCAGCAGTTATTGGGGGGCTGAAGCTTTCTTT.

At least ten counts were recorded for this clonotype. The chain employs TRBV10-3 and TRBJ1-2, with D unclear. V dropped 6 bases and J dropped 2 bases, with 10 bases sitting between them. Germline V gene sequence: CDR1 ENHRY, CDR2 SYGVKD. This CDR3 is built from 13 residues. CDR3 residues: CAISPHGNYGYTF. CDR3 bases: TGTGCCATCAGCCCCCACGGAAACTATGGCTACACCTTC.

This chain connects TRBV28 to TRBJ1-4, with D possibly TRBD1 on 6 matching bases. Germline assignment: CDR1 MDHEN and CDR2 SYDVKM. The CDR3 contains 14 residues. Trimming removed 2 bases from V and 6 bases from J, with 10 bases in between. The CDR3 loop is CASSLGGPYEKLFF. CDR3 DNA sequence: TGTGCCAGCAGTTTAGGGGGGCCTTATGAAAAACTGTTTTTT.

This clonotype was detected a few times. Here the CDR3 reads CASSIAGAQGDTQYF. The CDR3 DNA reads TGCGCCAGCAGCATAGCGGGGGCTCAGGGAGATACGCAGTATTTT. V gene TRBV5-1 combines with J gene TRBJ2-3; the match to TRBD2 covers 9 bases. Germline assignment: CDR1 SGHRS and CDR2 YFSETQ. The CDR3 contains 15 residues. Trimming at V came to 4 bases and at J to 5 bases, leaving 8 bases not matched to a gene.

About this clonotype: A much larger clone lies a single base off, so this may be a read error. The chain recombines TRBV19 with TRBJ1-1, with D hard to call. This CDR3 comprises 13 residues. Germline lookup yields CDR1 LNHDA and CDR2 SQIVND (reference sequence). Deletions cut 11 bases from V and 5 bases from J, with 18 bases between. The CDR3 spells CAGTPGIGTEAFF. CDR3 DNA: TGTGCCGGTACCCCGGGGATTGGGACTGAAGCTTTCTTT.

The chain uses TRBV4-1 and TRBJ2-7; unclear D gene. The CDR3 covers 16 residues. The V and J ends lost 0 bases and 0 bases respectively, with 12 bases between them. CDR1 is MGHRA, CDR2 YSYEKL, per germline. The CDR3 DNA follows: TGCGCCAGCAGCCAAGATCTCCCCCTCTCCTCCTACGAGCAGTACTTC. Translated, it gives CASSQDLPLSSYEQYF.